This T cell receptor beta chain was documented in a study of T cell repertoires in cytomegalovirus infection. About the research overall: Public TCR beta signatures were indicative of both CMV infection and a matching HLA type.

One entry per CDR3 protein results from TCRdb running MiXCR on the reads. Here the sample spans more than 250,000 distinct CDR3 sequences, 25% being singletons. For this clonotype: The antigen remains unidentified.

Germline V lookup: CDR1 LNHNV, CDR2 YYDKDF (reference sequence). The junction had 2 bases not matched to a gene; V was cut back by 3 bases and J by 4 bases. The CDR3 runs 15 residues. The sample was cultured PBMCs, taken from culture after CMV antigen stimulation. This clonotype was sampled from a human donor in good health (CMV status not recorded). Some clones in this sample may be carry-over from other donors' samples. The V and J genes are TRBV15 and TRBJ1-5, with 11 nucleotides matching TRBD1. Here the CDR3 reads CATSSGTGGNQPQHF. The CDR3 bases are TGTGCCACCAGCAGTGGGACAGGGGGTAATCAGCCCCAGCATTTT.